This T cell receptor (beta chain) was identified during a study of sequential checkpoint blockade in melanoma. The data were produced by immunoSEQ multiplex PCR, yet TCRdb's version contains in-frame clones alone and is incomplete. The data hold over 5,000 clones, with 87% observed a single time. Treatment indicated: randomized to nivolumab then ipilimumab (arm A) or the reverse (arm B). No patient had prior DNA-damaging chemotherapy. Germline CDR1 reads MGHRA; CDR2 reads YSYEKL. Trimming removed 4 bases from V and 3 bases from J; junction bases left unmatched: 5. The CDR3 extends over 14 amino acids.

The rearrangement uses TRBV4-1 and TRBJ2-7; 8 nucleotides agree with TRBD2. This TCR was sampled from a human donor with melanoma. The specimen was CD8+ T cells sorted from blood (inferred from file names), collected from a patient given nivolumab and ipilimumab in sequence. CDR3 coding DNA: TGCGCCAGCAGCCTACTAGCGGACGGCTACGAGCAGTACTTC. Amino acids: CASSLLADGYEQYF.